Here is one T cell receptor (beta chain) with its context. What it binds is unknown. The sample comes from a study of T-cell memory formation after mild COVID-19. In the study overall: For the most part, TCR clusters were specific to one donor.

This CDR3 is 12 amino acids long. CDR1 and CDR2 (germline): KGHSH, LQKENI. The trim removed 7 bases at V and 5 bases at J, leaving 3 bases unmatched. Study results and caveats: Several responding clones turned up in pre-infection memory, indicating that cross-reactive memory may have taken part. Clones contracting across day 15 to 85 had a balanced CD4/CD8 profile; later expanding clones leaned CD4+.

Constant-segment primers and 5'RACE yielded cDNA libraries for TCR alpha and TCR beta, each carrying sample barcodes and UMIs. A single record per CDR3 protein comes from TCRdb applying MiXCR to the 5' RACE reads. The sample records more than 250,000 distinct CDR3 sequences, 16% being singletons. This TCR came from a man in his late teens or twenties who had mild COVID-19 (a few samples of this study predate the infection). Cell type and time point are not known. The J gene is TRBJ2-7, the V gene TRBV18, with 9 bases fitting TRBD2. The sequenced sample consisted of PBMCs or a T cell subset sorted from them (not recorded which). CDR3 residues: CASLASGDEQYF. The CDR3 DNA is TGTGCCAGCTTAGCTAGCGGGGACGAGCAGTACTTC.